Listed below are T cell receptor beta chains from one sample, sequenced in a study of CD8 T cells in ankylosing spondylitis. TCRdb re-called the 5' RACE reads through MiXCR, storing one row per CDR3 protein. Among 500,000 to 550,000 distinct CDR3 sequences listed, 9.5% to 15% were seen once. Source material: blood, either unsorted or a sorted T cell fraction (not recorded which). The receptors shown here come from a male donor with ankylosing spondylitis. The CDR3 runs from the conserved cysteine through the conserved F or W. The order of the fields is J gene, V gene, CDR3 length, CDR3 protein.

TRBJ1-1 | TRBV7-2 | 14 | CASSSGQKNTEAFF
TRBJ2-1 | TRBV7-2 | 17 | CASSPTHTSGNYNEQFF
TRBJ1-1 | TRBV2 | 13 | CASIKDLNTEAFF
TRBJ2-7 | TRBV27 | 15 | CASSTPGQGTYEQYF
TRBJ2-1 | TRBV7-6 | 17 | CASSLALGAGDYNEQFF
TRBJ1-2 | TRBV29-1 | 15 | CSVEGPRRQGNGYTF
TRBJ2-5 | TRBV12-5 | 15 | CASGFYGSRQETQYF
TRBJ2-1 | TRBV6-1 | 13 | CASSADLFYEQFF
TRBJ2-3 | TRBV5-1 | 16 | CASRPDPTGITDTQYF
TRBJ2-5 | TRBV6-2/TRBV6-3 | 15 | CASIQDRGHYETQYF
TRBJ2-2 | TRBV7-9 | 14 | CASRRDTNTGELFF
TRBJ1-6 | TRBV7-8 | 15 | CASSPYRGESSPLHF
TRBJ1-1 | TRBV9 | 18 | CASSVGGGQGAMNTEAFF
TRBJ1-5 | TRBV7-2 | 13 | CASSFWGDQPQHF
TRBJ2-3 | TRBV3-1 | 15 | CASNQGESYTDTQYF